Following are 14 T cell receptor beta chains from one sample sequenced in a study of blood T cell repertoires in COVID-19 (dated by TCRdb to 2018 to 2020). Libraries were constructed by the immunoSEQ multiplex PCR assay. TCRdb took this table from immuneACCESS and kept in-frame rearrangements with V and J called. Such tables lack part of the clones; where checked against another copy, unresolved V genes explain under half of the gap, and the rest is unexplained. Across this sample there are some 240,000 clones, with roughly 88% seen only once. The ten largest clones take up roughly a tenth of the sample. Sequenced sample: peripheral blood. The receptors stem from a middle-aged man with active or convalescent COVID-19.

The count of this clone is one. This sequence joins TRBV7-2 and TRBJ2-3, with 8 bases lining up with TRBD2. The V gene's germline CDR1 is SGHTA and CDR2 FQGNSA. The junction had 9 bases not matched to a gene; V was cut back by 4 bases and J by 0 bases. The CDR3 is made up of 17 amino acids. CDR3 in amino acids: CASSSHGGGGSTDTQYF. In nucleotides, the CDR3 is TGTGCCAGCAGCTCCCACGGTGGCGGGGGGAGCACAGATACGCAGTATTTT.

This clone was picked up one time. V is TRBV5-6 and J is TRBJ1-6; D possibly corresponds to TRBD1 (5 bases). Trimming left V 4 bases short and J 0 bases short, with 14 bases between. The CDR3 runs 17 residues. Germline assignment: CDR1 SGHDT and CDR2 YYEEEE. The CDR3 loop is CASSPSPGYSYNSPLHF. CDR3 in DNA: TGTGCCAGCAGCCCATCCCCAGGGTACTCCTATAATTCACCCCTCCACTTT. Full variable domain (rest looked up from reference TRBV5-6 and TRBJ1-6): DAGVTQSPTHLIKTRGQQVTLRCSPKSGHDTVSWYQQALGQGPQFIFQYYEEEERQRGNFPDRFSGHQFPNYSSELNVNALLLGDSALYLCASSPSPGYSYNSPLHFGNGTRLTVT.

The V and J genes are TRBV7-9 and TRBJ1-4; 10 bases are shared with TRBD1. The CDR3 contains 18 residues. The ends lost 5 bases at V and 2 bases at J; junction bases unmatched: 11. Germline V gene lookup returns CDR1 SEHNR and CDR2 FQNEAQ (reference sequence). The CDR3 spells CASSTGTGVLGTNEKLFF. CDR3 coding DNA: TGTGCCAGCAGCACCGGGACAGGGGTCTTAGGGACTAATGAAAAACTGTTTTTT.

The CDR3 sequence: CATPGGGRSYGYTF. The CDR3 nucleotides are TGCGCCACCCCCGGGGGGGGACGCTCCTATGGCTACACCTTC. The rearrangement joins TRBV5-1 to TRBJ1-2; tentative D call: TRBD1 (5 bases). Deletions cut 9 bases from V and 4 bases from J, with 19 bases between. In germline, CDR1 is SGHRS, CDR2 YFSETQ. This CDR3 comprises 14 residues.

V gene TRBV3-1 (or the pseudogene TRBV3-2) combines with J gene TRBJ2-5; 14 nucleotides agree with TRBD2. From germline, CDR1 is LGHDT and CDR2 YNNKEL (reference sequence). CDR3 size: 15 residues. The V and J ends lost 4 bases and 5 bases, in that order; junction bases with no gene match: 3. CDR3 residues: CASSPGLAGEETQYF. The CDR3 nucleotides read TGTGCCAGCAGCCCGGGACTAGCGGGAGAGGAGACCCAGTACTTC.

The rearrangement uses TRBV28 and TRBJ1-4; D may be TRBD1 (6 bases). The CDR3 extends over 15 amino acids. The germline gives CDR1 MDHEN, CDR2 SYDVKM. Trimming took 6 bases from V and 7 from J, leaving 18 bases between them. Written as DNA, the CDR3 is TGTGCCAGCAGGGACTCGACAGGTGCTGCTGAAAAACTGTTTTTT. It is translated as CASRDSTGAAEKLFF.

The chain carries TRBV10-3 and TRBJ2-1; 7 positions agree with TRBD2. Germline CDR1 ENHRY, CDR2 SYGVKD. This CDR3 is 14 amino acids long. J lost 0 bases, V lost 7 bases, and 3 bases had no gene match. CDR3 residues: CAINGGVSYNEQFF. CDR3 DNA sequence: TGTGCCATCAATGGGGGGGTCTCCTACAATGAGCAGTTCTTC.

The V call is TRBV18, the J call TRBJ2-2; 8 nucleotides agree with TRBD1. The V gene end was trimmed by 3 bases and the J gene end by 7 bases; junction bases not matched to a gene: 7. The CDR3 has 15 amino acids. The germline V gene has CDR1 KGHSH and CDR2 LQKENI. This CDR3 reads CASSPQGQAGGELFF. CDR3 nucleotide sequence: TGTGCCAGCTCACCCCAGGGACAGGCTGGCGGGGAGCTGTTTTTT.

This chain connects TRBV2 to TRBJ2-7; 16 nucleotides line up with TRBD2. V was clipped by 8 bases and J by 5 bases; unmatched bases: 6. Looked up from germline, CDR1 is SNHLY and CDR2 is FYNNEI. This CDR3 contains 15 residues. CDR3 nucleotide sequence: TGTGCCAGCGGGACTAGCGGGGGGGAAATGGACGAGCAGTACGTC. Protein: CASGTSGGEMDEQYV.

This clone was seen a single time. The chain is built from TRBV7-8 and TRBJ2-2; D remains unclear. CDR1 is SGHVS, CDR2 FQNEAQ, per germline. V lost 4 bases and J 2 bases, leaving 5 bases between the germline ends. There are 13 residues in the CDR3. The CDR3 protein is CASSYSNTGELFF. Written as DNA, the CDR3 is TGTGCCAGCAGCTATAGTAACACCGGGGAGCTGTTTTTT.

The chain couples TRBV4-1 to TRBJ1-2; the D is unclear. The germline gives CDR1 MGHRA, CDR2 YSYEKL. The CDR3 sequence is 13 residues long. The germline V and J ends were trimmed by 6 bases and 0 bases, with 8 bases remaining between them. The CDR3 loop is CASRNTANYGYTF. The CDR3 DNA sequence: TGCGCCAGCAGAAACACCGCTAACTATGGCTACACCTTC.

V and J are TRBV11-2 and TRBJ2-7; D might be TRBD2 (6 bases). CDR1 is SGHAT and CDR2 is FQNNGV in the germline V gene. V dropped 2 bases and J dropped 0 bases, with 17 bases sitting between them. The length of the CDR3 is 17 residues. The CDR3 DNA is TGTGCCAGCAGCTTAATGGGAGGAGGGGAAAGCTCCTACGAGCAGTACTTC. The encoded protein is CASSLMGGGESSYEQYF.

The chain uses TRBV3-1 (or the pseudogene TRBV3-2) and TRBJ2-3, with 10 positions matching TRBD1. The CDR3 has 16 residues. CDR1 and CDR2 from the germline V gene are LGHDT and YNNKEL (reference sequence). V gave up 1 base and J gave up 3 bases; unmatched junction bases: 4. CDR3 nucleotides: TGTGCCAGCAGCCAAGTTTCGGGACAGGGGACAGATACGCAGTATTTT. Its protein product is CASSQVSGQGTDTQYF.

CDR3 nucleotide sequence: TGTGCCAGCAGCCCTCGACTAGCGGGTGCTCAAGAGACCCAGTACTTC. The encoded protein is CASSPRLAGAQETQYF. The V and J genes are TRBV5-4 and TRBJ2-5; the match to TRBD2 covers 10 bases. The CDR3 is made up of 16 amino acids. Trimming removed 4 bases from V and 2 bases from J; junction bases left unmatched: 8. Germline CDR1 SGHNT, CDR2 YYREEE (reference sequence). Combining the CDR3 with reference TRBV5-4 and TRBJ2-5 gives the whole variable domain ETGVTQSPTHLIKTRGQQVTLRCSSQSGHNTVSWYQQALGQGPQFIFQYYREEENGRGNFPPRFSGLQFPNYSSELNVNALELDDSALYLCASSPRLAGAQETQYFGPGTRLLVL.